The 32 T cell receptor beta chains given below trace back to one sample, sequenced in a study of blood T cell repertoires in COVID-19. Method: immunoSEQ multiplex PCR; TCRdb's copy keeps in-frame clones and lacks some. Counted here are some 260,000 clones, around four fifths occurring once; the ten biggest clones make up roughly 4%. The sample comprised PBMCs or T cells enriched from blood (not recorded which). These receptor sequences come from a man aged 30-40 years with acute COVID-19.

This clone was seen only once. Here the CDR3 reads CASSDPRGYTQYF. The CDR3 nucleotides are TGTGCCAGCAGTGACCCTAGGGGTTATACGCAGTATTTT. The chain links TRBV6-4 to TRBJ2-3; D perhaps matches TRBD1 (5 bases). Germline values: CDR1 MRHNA, CDR2 SNTAGT. Trimming shortened V by 2 bases and J by 7 bases, and 10 bases separated the two germline ends. The CDR3 loop spans 13 amino acids.

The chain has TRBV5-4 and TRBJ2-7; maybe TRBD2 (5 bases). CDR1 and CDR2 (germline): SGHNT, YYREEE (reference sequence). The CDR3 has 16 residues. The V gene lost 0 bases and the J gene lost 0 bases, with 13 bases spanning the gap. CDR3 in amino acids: CASSLDLALSSYEQYV. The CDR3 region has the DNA TGTGCCAGCAGCTTGGATTTAGCGTTGAGCTCCTACGAGCAGTACGTC.

CDR3 nucleotide sequence: TGTGCCAGCCGTGACGGGTTAGACTATGGCTACACCTTC. It translates to CASRDGLDYGYTF. This chain joins TRBV27 and TRBJ1-2, with D unclear. V dropped 8 bases and J dropped 3 bases, with 13 bases sitting between them. Per germline, CDR1 MNHEY and CDR2 SMNVEV (reference sequence). The CDR3 consists of 13 residues.

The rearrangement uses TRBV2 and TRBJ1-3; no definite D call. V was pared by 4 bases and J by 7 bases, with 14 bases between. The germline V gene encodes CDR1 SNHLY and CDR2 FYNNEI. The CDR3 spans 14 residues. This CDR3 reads CASSALSHLNTIYF. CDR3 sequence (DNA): TGTGCCAGCAGTGCTCTATCCCATTTGAACACCATATATTTT.

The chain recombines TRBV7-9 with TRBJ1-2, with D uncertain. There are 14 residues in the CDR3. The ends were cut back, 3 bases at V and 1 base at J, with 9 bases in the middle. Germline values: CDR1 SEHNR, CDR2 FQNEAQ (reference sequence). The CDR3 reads CASSFRESNYGYTF. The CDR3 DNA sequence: TGTGCCAGCAGCTTCCGGGAGAGTAACTATGGCTACACCTTC.

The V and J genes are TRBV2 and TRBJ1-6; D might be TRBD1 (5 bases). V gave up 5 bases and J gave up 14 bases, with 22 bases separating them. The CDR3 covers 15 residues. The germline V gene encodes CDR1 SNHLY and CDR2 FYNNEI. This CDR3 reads CASSRGNEPSKALHF. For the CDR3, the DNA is TGTGCCAGCAGTCGGGGGAACGAACCGTCTAAGGCCCTCCACTTT.

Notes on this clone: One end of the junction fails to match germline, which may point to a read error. This chain's CDR3 is CASSPGQTNYGYTF. CDR3 sequence (DNA): TGTGCCAGCAGCCCCGGACAGACAAACTATGGCTACACCTTC. This chain links TRBV5-1 with TRBJ1-2, with D possibly TRBD1 on 6 matching bases. The CDR3 loop spans 14 amino acids. The germline gives CDR1 SGHRS, CDR2 YFSETQ.

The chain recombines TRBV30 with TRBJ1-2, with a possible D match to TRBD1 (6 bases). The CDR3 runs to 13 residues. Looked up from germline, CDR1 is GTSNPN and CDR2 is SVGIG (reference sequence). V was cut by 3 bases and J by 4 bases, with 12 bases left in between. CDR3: CAWSPRGGYGYTF. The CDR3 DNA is TGTGCCTGGAGCCCCAGGGGCGGCTATGGCTACACCTTC.

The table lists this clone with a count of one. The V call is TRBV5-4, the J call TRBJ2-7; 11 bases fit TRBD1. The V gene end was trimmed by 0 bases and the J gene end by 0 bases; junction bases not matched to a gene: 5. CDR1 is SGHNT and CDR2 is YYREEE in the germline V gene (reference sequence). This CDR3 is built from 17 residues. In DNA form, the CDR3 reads TGTGCCAGCAGCTTGGGGCGGGACAGGGGGTCCTCCTACGAGCAGTACGTC. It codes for CASSLGRDRGSSYEQYV.

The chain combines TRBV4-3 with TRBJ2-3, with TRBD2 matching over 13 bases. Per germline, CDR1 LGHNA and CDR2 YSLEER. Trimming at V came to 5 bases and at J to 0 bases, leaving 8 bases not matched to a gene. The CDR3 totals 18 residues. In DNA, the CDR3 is TGCGCCAGCAGCGGACTAGCGGGAGTGAACCTTAGCACAGATACGCAGTATTTT. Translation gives CASSGLAGVNLSTDTQYF.

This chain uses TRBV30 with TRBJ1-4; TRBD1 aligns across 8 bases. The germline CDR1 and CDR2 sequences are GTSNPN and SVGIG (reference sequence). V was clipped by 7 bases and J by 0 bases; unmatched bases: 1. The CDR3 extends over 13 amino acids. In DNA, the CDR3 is TGTGCCTCGGACAGGGCAACTAATGAAAAACTGTTTTTT. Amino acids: CASDRATNEKLFF.

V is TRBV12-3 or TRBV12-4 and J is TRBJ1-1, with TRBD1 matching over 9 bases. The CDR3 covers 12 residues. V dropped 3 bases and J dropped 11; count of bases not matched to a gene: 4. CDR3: CASSFVDRGAFF. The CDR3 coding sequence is TGTGCCAGCAGTTTTGTTGACAGGGGGGCTTTCTTT.

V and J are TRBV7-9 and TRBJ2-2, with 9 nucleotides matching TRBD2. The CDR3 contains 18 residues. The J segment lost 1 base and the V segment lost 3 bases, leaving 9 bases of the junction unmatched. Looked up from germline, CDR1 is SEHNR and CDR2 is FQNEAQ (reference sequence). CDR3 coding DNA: TGTGCCAGCAGCTTTGGCCTAGCGGGGCGTAAGAACACCGGGGAGCTGTTTTTT. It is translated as CASSFGLAGRKNTGELFF.

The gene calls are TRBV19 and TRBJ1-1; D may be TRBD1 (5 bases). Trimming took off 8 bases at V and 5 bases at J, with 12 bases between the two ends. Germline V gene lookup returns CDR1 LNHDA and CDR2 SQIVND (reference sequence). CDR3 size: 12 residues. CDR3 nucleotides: TGTGCCAGTGGCCTACGGGGGACTGAAGCTTTCTTT. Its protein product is CASGLRGTEAFF.

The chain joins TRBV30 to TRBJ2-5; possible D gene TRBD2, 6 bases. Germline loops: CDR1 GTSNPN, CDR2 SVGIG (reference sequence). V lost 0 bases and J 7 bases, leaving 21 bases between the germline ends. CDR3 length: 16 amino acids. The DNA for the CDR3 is TGTGCCTGGAGTGTAAAGGCTAGCGATTTTTCGGGGACCCAGTACTTC. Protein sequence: CAWSVKASDFSGTQYF.

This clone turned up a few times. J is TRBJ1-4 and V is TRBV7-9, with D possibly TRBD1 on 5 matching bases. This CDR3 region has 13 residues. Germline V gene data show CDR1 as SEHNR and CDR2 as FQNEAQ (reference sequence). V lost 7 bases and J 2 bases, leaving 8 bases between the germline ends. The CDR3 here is CASTQGTNEKLFF. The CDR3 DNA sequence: TGTGCCAGCACGCAGGGTACTAATGAAAAACTGTTTTTT.

CDR3 sequence (DNA): TGTGCCAGCAGTGAGCCGTCCGGGACTTACACTGAAGCTTTCTTT. Its protein product is CASSEPSGTYTEAFF. This chain links TRBV25-1 with TRBJ1-1; D possibly corresponds to TRBD1 (5 bases). This CDR3 is built from 15 residues. Germline CDR1 MGHDK, CDR2 SYGVNS. The ends were cut back, 3 bases at V and 3 bases at J, with 14 bases in the middle.

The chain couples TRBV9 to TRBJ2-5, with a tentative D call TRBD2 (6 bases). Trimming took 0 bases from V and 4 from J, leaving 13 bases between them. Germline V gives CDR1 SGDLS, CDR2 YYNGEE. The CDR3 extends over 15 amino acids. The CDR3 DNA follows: TGTGCCAGCAGCGTAGAACTAGCAGGGACAGAGACCCAGTACTTC. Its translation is CASSVELAGTETQYF. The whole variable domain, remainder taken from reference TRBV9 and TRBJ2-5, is DSGVTQTPKHLITATGQRVTLRCSPRSGDLSVYWYQQSLDQGLQFLIQYYNGEERAKGNILERFSAQQFPDLHSELNLSSLELGDSALYFCASSVELAGTETQYFGPGTRLLVL.

The CDR3 sequence: CASSIPGDYNEQFF. CDR3 in DNA: TGTGCCAGCAGCATACCCGGGGATTACAATGAGCAGTTCTTC. The gene calls are TRBV28 and TRBJ2-1; TRBD2 is a possible D gene (5 bases). The CDR3 has 14 residues. The germline gives CDR1 MDHEN, CDR2 SYDVKM. The V gene lost 6 bases and the J gene lost 4 bases, with 13 bases spanning the gap.

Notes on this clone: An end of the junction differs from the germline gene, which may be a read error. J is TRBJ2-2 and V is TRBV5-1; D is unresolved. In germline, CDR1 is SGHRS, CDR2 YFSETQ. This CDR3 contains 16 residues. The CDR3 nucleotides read TGTGCCAGCAGCTCCACCGGAGAGTCGAACACCGGGGAGCTGTTTTTT. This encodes CASSSTGESNTGELFF.

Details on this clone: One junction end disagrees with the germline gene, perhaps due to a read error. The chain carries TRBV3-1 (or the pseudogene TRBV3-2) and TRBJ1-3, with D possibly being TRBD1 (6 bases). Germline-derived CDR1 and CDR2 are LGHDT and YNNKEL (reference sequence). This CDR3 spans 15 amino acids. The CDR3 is CASRQAGTRGNTIYF. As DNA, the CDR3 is TGTGCCAGCAGACAAGCCGGGACAAGGGGAAACACCATATATTTT.

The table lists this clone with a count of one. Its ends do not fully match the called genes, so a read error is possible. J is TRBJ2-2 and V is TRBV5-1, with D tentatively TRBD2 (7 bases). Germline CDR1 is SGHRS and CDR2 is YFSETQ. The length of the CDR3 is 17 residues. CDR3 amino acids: CASSRGSSGTNTGELFF. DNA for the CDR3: TGTGCCAGCAGCCGGGGGTCCAGCGGGACAAACACCGGGGAGCTGTTTTTT.

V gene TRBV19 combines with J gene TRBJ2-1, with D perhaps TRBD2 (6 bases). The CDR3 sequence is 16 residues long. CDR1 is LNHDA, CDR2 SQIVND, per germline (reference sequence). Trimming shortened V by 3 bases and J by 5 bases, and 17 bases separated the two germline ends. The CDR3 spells CASSINLRRGNNEQFF. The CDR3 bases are TGTGCCAGTAGTATCAATCTTAGGCGGGGTAACAATGAGCAGTTCTTC.

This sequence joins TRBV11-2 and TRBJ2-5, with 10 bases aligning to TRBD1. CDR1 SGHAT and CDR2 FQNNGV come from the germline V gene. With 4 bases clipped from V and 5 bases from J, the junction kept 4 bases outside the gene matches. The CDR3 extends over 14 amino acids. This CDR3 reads CASSWDRGRETQYF. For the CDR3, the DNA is TGTGCCAGCAGCTGGGACAGGGGACGGGAGACCCAGTACTTC.

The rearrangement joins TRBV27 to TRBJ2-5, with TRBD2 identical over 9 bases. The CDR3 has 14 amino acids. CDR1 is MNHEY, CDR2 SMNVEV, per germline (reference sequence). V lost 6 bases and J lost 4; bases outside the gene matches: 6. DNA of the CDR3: TGTGCCAGCAGCTTAGCGGGGGAAGGAGAGACCCAGTACTTC. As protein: CASSLAGEGETQYF.

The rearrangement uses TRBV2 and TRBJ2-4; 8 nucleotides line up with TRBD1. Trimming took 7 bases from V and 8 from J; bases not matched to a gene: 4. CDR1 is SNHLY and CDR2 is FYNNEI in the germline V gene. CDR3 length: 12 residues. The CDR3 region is CASTGQGYIQYF. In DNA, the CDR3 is TGTGCCAGCACAGGACAGGGATACATTCAGTACTTC.

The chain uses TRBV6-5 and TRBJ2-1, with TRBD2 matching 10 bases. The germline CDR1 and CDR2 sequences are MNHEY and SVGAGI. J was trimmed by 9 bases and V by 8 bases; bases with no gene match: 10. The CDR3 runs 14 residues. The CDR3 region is CASGAIAGGGEQFF. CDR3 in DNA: TGTGCCAGCGGGGCAATAGCGGGAGGTGGTGAGCAGTTCTTC.

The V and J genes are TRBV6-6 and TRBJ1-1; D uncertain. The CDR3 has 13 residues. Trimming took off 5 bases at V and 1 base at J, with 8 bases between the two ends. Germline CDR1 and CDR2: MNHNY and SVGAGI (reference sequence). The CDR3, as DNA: TGTGCCAGCAGTAGCACGGGGAACACTGAAGCTTTCTTT. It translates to CASSSTGNTEAFF.

CDR3 amino acids: CASSITAGGIETQYF. The CDR3 DNA follows: TGTGCCAGTAGTATAACAGCGGGGGGGATCGAGACCCAGTACTTC. The chain joins TRBV19 to TRBJ2-5, with 10 nucleotides matching TRBD2. This CDR3 has 15 amino acids. Germline values: CDR1 LNHDA, CDR2 SQIVND (reference sequence). V lost 2 bases to trimming and J lost 5 bases; unmatched junction nucleotides: 5.

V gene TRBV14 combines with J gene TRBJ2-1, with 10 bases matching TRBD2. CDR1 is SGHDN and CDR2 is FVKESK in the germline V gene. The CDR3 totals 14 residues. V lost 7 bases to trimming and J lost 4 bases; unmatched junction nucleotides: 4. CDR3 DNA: TGTGCCAGCAAGGGGACTAGCGCTTACAATGAGCAGTTCTTC. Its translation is CASKGTSAYNEQFF.

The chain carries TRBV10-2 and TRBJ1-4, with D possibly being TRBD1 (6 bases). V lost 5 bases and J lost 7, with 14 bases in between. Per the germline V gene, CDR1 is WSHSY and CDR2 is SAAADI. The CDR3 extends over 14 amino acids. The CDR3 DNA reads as TGCGCCAGCAGTTTCAACAGGGTGGGTGAAAAACTGTTTTTT. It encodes CASSFNRVGEKLFF.

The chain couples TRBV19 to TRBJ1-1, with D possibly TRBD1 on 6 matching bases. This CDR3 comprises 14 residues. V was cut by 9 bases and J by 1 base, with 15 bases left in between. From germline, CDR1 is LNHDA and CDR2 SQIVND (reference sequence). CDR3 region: CASHMGRGNTEAFF. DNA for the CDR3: TGTGCCAGCCACATGGGCAGGGGGAACACTGAAGCTTTCTTT.